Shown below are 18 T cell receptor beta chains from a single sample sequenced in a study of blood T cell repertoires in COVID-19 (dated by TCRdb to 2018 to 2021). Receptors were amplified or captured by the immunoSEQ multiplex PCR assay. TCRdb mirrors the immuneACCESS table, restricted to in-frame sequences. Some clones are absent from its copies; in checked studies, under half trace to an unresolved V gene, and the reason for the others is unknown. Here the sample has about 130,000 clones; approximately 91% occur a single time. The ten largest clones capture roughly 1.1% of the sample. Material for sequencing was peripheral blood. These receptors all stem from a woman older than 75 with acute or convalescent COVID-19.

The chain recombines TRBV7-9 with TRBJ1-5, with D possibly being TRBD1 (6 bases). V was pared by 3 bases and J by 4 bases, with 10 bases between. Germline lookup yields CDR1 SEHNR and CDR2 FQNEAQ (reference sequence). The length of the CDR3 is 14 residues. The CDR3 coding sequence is TGTGCCAGCAGCTTTGGCCAGGGGAATCAGCCCCAGCATTTT. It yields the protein CASSFGQGNQPQHF.

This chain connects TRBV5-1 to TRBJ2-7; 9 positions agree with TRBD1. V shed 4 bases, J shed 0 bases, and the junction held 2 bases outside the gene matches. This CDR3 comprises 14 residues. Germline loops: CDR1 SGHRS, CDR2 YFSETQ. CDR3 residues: CASSAQGASYEQYF. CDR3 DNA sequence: TGCGCCAGCAGCGCACAGGGGGCCTCCTACGAGCAGTACTTC.

The CDR3 nucleotides are TGTGCCAGCAGTCTCCAGATCCAAGAGACCCAGTACTTC. Translated, it gives CASSLQIQETQYF. This sequence joins TRBV6-5 and TRBJ2-5, with unresolved D. V lost 5 bases, J lost 1 base, and 8 bases lay in between. There are 13 residues in the CDR3. Per germline, CDR1 MNHEY and CDR2 SVGAGI.

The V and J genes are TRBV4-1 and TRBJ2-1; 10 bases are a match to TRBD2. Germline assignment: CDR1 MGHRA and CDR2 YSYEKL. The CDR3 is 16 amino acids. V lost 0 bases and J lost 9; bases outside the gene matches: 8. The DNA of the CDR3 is TGCGCCAGCAGCCAAGAGGAAGCGGGGGGGCCGCGTGAGCAGTTCTTC. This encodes CASSQEEAGGPREQFF.

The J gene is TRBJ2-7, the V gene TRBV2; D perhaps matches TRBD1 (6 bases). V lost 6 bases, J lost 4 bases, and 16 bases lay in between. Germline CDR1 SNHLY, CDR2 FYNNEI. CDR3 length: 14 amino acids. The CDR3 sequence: CASSKQGLGYEQYF. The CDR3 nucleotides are TGTGCCAGCAGCAAACAGGGTTTAGGTTACGAGCAGTACTTC. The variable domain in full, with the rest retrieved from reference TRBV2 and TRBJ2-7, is EPEVTQTPSHQVTQMGQEVILRCVPISNHLYFYWYRQILGQKVEFLVSFYNNEISEKSEIFDDQFSVERPDGSNFTLKIRSTKLEDSAMYFCASSKQGLGYEQYFGPGTRLTVT.

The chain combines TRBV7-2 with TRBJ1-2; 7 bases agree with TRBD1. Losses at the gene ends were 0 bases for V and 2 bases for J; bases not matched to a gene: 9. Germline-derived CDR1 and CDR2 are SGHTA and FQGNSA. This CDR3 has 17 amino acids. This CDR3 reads CASSLAPGQGVNYGYTF. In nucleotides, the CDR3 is TGTGCCAGCAGCTTAGCGCCAGGCCAGGGGGTAAACTATGGCTACACCTTC.

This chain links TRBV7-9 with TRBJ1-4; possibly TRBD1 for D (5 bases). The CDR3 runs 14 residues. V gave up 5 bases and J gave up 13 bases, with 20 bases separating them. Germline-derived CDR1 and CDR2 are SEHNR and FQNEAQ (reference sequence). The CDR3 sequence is CASSPQEGPRGLFF. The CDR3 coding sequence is TGTGCCAGCAGCCCCCAGGAGGGGCCAAGGGGACTGTTTTTT.

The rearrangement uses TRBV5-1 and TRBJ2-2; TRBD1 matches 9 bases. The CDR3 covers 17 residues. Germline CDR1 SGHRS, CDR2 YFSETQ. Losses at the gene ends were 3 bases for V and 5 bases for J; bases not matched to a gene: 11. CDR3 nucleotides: TGCGCCAGCAGCTGGATGCTTCGGGACAGGGATACCGGGGAGCTGTTTTTT. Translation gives CASSWMLRDRDTGELFF.

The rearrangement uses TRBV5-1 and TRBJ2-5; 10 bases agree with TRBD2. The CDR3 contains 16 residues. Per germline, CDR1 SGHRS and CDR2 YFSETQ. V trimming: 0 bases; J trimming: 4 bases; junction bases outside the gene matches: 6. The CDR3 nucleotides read TGCGCCAGCAGCTTGGGCCTAGCGGGAGCCGTAGAGACCCAGTACTTC. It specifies CASSLGLAGAVETQYF.

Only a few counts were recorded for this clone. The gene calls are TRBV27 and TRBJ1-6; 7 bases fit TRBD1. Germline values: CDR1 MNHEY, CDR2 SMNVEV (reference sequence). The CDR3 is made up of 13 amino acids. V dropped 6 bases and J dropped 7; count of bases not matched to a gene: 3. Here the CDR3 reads CASRGQVNSPLHF. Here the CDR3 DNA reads TGTGCCAGCAGAGGACAGGTCAATTCACCCCTCCACTTT.

The CDR3 spells CASSLREVSTEAFF. The CDR3 coding sequence is TGTGCCAGCAGCCTGAGGGAGGTGAGCACTGAAGCTTTCTTT. The J gene is TRBJ1-1, the V gene TRBV3-1 (or the pseudogene TRBV3-2), with unresolved D. V was clipped by 4 bases and J by 4 bases, with 13 bases between them. Germline-derived CDR1 and CDR2 are LGHDT and YNNKEL (reference sequence). The CDR3 consists of 14 residues.

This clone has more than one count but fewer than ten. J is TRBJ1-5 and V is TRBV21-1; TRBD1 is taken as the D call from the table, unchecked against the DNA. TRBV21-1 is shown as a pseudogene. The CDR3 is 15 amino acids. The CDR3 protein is CASSKVGKGGQPQHF. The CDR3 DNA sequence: TGTGCCAGCAGCAAAGTTGGGAAAGGGGGTCAGCCCCAGCATTTT.

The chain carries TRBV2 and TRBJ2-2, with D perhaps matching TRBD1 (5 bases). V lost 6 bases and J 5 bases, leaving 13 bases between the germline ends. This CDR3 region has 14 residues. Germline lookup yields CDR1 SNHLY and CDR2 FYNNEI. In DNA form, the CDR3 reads TGTGCCAGCAGGCCCCCAGGGTTGACCGGGGAGCTGTTTTTT. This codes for CASRPPGLTGELFF.

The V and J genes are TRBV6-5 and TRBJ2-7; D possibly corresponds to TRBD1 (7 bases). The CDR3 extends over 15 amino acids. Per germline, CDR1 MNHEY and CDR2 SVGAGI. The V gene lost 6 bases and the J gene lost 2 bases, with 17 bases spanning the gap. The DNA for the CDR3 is TGTGCCAGCAGACGCATACAGGGGAGGACCTACGAGCAGTACTTC. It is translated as CASRRIQGRTYEQYF.

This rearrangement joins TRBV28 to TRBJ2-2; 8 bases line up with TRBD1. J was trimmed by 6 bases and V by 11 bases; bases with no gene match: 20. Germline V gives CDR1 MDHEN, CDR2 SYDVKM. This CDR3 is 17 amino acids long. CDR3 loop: CAGSPYRQGSGAGELFF. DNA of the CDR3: TGTGCCGGCTCCCCTTACAGACAGGGGTCTGGGGCCGGGGAGCTGTTTTTT.

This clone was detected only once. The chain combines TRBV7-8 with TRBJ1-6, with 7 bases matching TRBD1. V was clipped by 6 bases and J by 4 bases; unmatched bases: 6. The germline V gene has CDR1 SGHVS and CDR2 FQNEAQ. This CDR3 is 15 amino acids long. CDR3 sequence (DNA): TGTGCCAGCAGTCCACAGGGACAGTATAATTCACCCCTCCACTTT. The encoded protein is CASSPQGQYNSPLHF. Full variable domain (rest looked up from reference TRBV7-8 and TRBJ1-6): GAGVSQSPRYKVAKRGQDVALRCDPISGHVSLFWYQQALGQGPEFLTYFQNEAQLDKSGLPSDRFFAERPEGSVSTLKIQRTQQEDSAVYLCASSPQGQYNSPLHFGNGTRLTVT.

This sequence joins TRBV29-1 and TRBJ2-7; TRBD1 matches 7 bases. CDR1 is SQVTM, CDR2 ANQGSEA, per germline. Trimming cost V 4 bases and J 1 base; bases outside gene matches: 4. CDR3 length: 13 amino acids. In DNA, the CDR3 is TGCAGCGTTGCCCAGGGACAGTCCTACGAGCAGTACTTC. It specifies CSVAQGQSYEQYF.

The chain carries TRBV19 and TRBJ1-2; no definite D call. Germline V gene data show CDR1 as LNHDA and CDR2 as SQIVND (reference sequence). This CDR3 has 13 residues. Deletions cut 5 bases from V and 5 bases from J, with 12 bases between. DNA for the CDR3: TGTGCCAGTAGTCAAGGCAGGTCTTATGGCTACACCTTC. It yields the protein CASSQGRSYGYTF.